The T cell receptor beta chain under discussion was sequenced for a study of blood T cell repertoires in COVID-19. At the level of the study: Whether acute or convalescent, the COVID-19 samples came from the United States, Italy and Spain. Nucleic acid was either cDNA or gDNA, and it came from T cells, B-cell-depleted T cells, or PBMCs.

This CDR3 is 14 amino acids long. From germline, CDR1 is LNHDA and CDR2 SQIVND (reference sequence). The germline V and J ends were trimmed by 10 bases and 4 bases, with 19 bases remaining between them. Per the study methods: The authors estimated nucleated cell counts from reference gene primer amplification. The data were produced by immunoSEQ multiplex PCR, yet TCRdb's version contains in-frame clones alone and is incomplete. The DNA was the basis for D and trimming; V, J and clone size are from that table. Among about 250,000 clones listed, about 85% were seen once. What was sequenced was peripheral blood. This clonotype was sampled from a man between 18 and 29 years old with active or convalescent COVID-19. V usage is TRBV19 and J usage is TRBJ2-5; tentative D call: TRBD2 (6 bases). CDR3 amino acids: CATEPGPGGETQYF. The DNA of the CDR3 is TGTGCCACAGAACCGGGACCCGGGGGAGAGACCCAGTACTTC.